One and the same sample provided the 22 T cell receptor beta chains below, sequenced in a study of Ad26.COV2.S vaccination and SARS-CoV-2 variants. Assay: immunoSEQ multiplex PCR; the TCRdb copy retains only in-frame clones and omits some. Among about 350,000 clones, roughly nine tenths were seen once, and the ten largest hold under 5%. The input for sequencing was peripheral blood, taken after recovery from COVID-19. The receptors here all came from a human donor who had recovered from COVID-19.

This sequence joins TRBV9 and TRBJ1-1; D perhaps matches TRBD1 (5 bases). The CDR3 length is 15 residues. Germline CDR1 reads SGDLS; CDR2 reads YYNGEE. V was trimmed by 0 bases and J by 1 base, leaving 10 bases between them. The CDR3, as DNA: TGTGCCAGCAGCGTAGATCAGGGCTGGAACACTGAAGCTTTCTTT. Residues: CASSVDQGWNTEAFF. Complete variable domain (other parts from reference TRBV9 and TRBJ1-1): DSGVTQTPKHLITATGQRVTLRCSPRSGDLSVYWYQQSLDQGLQFLIQYYNGEERAKGNILERFSAQQFPDLHSELNLSSLELGDSALYFCASSVDQGWNTEAFFGQGTRLTVV.

The rearrangement links TRBV3-1 (or the pseudogene TRBV3-2) to TRBJ2-3, with unresolved D. The CDR3 runs 11 residues. The V gene lost 6 bases and the J gene lost 7 bases, with 8 bases spanning the gap. Germline V gene data show CDR1 as LGHDT and CDR2 as YNNKEL (reference sequence). CDR3 bases: TGTGCCAGCAGGACTGAAAATACGCAGTATTTT. Translated: CASRTENTQYF.

The CDR3 loop is CASTKQFTGELFF. The CDR3, as DNA: TGTGCCAGCACCAAACAGTTTACCGGGGAGCTGTTTTTT. The rearrangement joins TRBV7-9 to TRBJ2-2; D unclear. The CDR3 runs to 13 residues. Trimming stripped 7 bases from V and 5 bases from J, with 11 bases between. The germline CDR1 and CDR2 sequences are SEHNR and FQNEAQ (reference sequence).

The rearrangement joins TRBV7-9 to TRBJ2-7; TRBD2 might be the D (5 bases). This CDR3 is 13 amino acids long. CDR1 SEHNR and CDR2 FQNEAQ come from the germline V gene (reference sequence). The V and J ends lost 3 bases and 6 bases respectively, with 12 bases between them. The CDR3 DNA follows: TGTGCCAGCAGCTTCTCCGAGGGATCCGAGCAGTACTTC. Protein product: CASSFSEGSEQYF.

CDR3 residues: CASSETGQDTEAFF. CDR3 in DNA: TGTGCCAGCAGTGAGACAGGGCAGGACACTGAAGCTTTCTTT. The J gene is TRBJ1-1, the V gene TRBV6-1; 7 bases map to TRBD1. Germline V gives CDR1 MNHNS, CDR2 SASEGT. The V segment lost 3 bases and the J segment 3 bases; nucleotides outside the gene matches: 4. The CDR3 is 14 residues long.

The chain employs TRBV2 and TRBJ2-7, with D maybe TRBD1 (6 bases). Germline lookup yields CDR1 SNHLY and CDR2 FYNNEI. CDR3 length: 15 residues. Deletions cut 8 bases from V and 3 bases from J, with 20 bases between. In DNA form, the CDR3 reads TGTGCCAGCCGAAGCCAGAGGACAGTTTACTACGAGCAGTACTTC. As protein: CASRSQRTVYYEQYF.

The genes are TRBV10-1 and TRBJ2-3, with D hard to call. Trimming pared 2 bases from V and 8 bases from J, leaving 14 bases between. CDR1 is WNHNN, CDR2 SYGVQD, per germline (reference sequence). The CDR3 is 14 amino acids. The CDR3: CASSERLGVATQYF. The CDR3 nucleotides are TGCGCCAGCAGTGAGAGACTTGGGGTCGCTACGCAGTATTTT.

The rearrangement links TRBV7-3 to TRBJ2-3; D could derive from TRBD1 or TRBD2 (5 bases each). Looked up from germline, CDR1 is SGHTA and CDR2 is FQGTGA. The germline V and J ends were trimmed by 5 bases and 5 bases, with 14 bases remaining between them. The CDR3 loop spans 14 amino acids. The CDR3 protein is CASSQRGPRDTQYF. The DNA of the CDR3 is TGTGCCAGCAGCCAAAGGGGACCCAGAGATACGCAGTATTTT.

The chain employs TRBV5-1 and TRBJ1-4; D may be TRBD1 (6 bases). Germline CDR1 is SGHRS and CDR2 is YFSETQ. The CDR3 has 12 residues. V gave up 2 bases and J gave up 7 bases, with 6 bases separating them. Here the CDR3 reads CASSLQGEKLFF. The CDR3 DNA follows: TGCGCCAGCAGCTTACAGGGTGAAAAACTGTTTTTT.

The V gene is TRBV12-3 or TRBV12-4, the J gene TRBJ1-6, with no clear D. With 6 bases removed from V and 10 bases from J, the gap between germline ends came to 10 bases. The CDR3 totals 12 residues. The CDR3 coding sequence is TGTGCCAGCAGCTCCGCCCCCTCACCCCTCCACTTT. Residues: CASSSAPSPLHF.

The V and J genes are TRBV4-3 and TRBJ1-2; no reliable D call. The germline gives CDR1 LGHNA, CDR2 YSLEER. Between the trimmed V and J ends, which lost 0 bases and 4 bases, there was a span of 9 bases. CDR3 length: 14 amino acids. This CDR3 is CASSQDSASYGYTF. CDR3 DNA: TGCGCCAGCAGCCAAGATTCAGCTAGCTATGGCTACACCTTC.

The chain links TRBV27 to TRBJ1-2; a possible D gene is TRBD1 (6 bases). Looked up from germline, CDR1 is MNHEY and CDR2 is SMNVEV (reference sequence). The CDR3 spans 15 residues. V was cut by 2 bases and J by 4 bases, with 14 bases left in between. CDR3 nucleotides: TGTGCCAGCAGTTTAGATAGGGGGACTACCTATGGCTACACCTTC. Translated: CASSLDRGTTYGYTF.

The chain uses TRBV9 and TRBJ1-2, with D possibly matching TRBD1 (6 bases). The length of the CDR3 is 13 residues. In germline, CDR1 is SGDLS, CDR2 YYNGEE. Trimming took off 3 bases at V and 7 bases at J, with 13 bases between the two ends. The CDR3, as DNA: TGTGCCAGCAGCGAGGGGGGGGTGGCTGGCTACACCTTC. Its protein is CASSEGGVAGYTF.

This clone occurred once. The same CDR3 is also encoded by other DNA sequences in this sample. J is TRBJ1-2 and V is TRBV5-1; the match to TRBD1 covers 7 bases. J lost 2 bases, V lost 3 bases, and 1 base had no gene match. Germline loops: CDR1 SGHRS, CDR2 YFSETQ. The CDR3 consists of 13 residues. CDR3: CASSSTGNYGYTF. The CDR3 coding sequence is TGCGCCAGCAGCTCGACAGGGAACTATGGCTACACCTTC.

This chain joins TRBV4-3 and TRBJ1-4; D is perhaps TRBD1 (6 bases). The germline V gene encodes CDR1 LGHNA and CDR2 YSLEER. The CDR3 sequence is 12 residues long. V was clipped by 4 bases and J by 10 bases, with 10 bases between them. CDR3 coding DNA: TGCGCCAGCAGCCCCGACAGGCTAAAACTGTTTTTT. It is translated as CASSPDRLKLFF.

V usage is TRBV7-9 and J usage is TRBJ1-1, with D maybe TRBD1 (5 bases). The germline gives CDR1 SEHNR, CDR2 FQNEAQ (reference sequence). V lost 7 bases and J 4 bases, leaving 13 bases between the germline ends. The length of the CDR3 is 13 residues. The DNA of the CDR3 is TGTGCCAGCACCTCCAGGGTTCCCACTGAAGCTTTCTTT. Translation: CASTSRVPTEAFF.

This clone was observed once. The chain uses TRBV3-1 (or the pseudogene TRBV3-2) and TRBJ1-1; D gene ambiguous. CDR3 length: 11 amino acids. With 0 bases removed from V and 10 bases from J, the gap between germline ends came to 6 bases. Germline V CDR1 and CDR2: LGHDT, YNNKEL (reference sequence). CDR3 in amino acids: CASSQDTIAFF. The CDR3 DNA sequence: TGTGCCAGCAGCCAAGACACGATAGCTTTCTTT.

The chain links TRBV30 to TRBJ2-7, with D perhaps matching TRBD1 (6 bases). The CDR3 spans 19 residues. Germline V gene data show CDR1 as GTSNPN and CDR2 as SVGIG (reference sequence). Trimming cost V 0 bases and J 4 bases, with 28 bases left between them. CDR3: CAWSVWSLKGDLRGYEQYF. The CDR3 DNA is TGTGCCTGGAGTGTATGGTCCCTCAAAGGGGACCTAAGGGGGTACGAGCAGTACTTC.

V gene TRBV28 combines with J gene TRBJ1-5; D unclear. The ends were cut back, 7 bases at V and 1 base at J, with 8 bases in the middle. This CDR3 comprises 13 residues. Germline CDR1 MDHEN, CDR2 SYDVKM. The CDR3 loop is CASNLPSNQPQHF. CDR3 sequence (DNA): TGTGCCAGCAACCTCCCCAGCAATCAGCCCCAGCATTTT.

This clone has only one observation. The V call is TRBV5-5, the J call TRBJ2-4, with TRBD2 matching over 9 bases. The germline gives CDR1 SGHKS, CDR2 YYEKEE (reference sequence). V lost 2 bases, J lost 5 bases, and 8 bases stayed unmatched. This CDR3 spans 16 amino acids. The CDR3: CASSLRAGGPENIQYF. CDR3 nucleotide sequence: TGTGCCAGCAGCTTAAGGGCGGGGGGGCCGGAAAACATTCAGTACTTC.

V gene TRBV12-3 or TRBV12-4 combines with J gene TRBJ2-1; the D gene could be TRBD1 or TRBD2 (5 bases each). The CDR3 consists of 12 residues. V shed 7 bases and J shed 9 bases, with 13 bases lying between them. CDR3: CASNIGAREQFF. The CDR3 bases are TGTGCCAGCAATATCGGGGCCCGTGAGCAGTTCTTC.

This clone was seen once. In DNA form, the CDR3 reads TGTGCCAGCAGCTCGGGGTGGGCGGGCTATGGCTACACCTTC. This translates into CASSSGWAGYGYTF. This chain uses TRBV13 with TRBJ1-2; D call uncertain. The CDR3 has 14 residues. From germline, CDR1 is PRHDT and CDR2 FYEKMQ (reference sequence). The V end lost 4 bases, the J end lost 4 bases, and 13 bases lay between the germline ends.